These 16 T cell receptor beta chains originate from one sample sequenced in a study of CD8+CD57+ T cells in acquired aplastic anemia (dated by TCRdb to the late 2010s). Flow cytometry had shown CD8+CD57+ cell expansion in the patients selected for sequencing. TCRdb lists the instrument as Illumina HiSeq 2000. TCR beta VDJ combination and CDR3 sequence profiling used genomic DNA as the template. TCRdb reprocessing: public reads trimmed at Q25 with fastp, clones called with MiXCR, in-frame beta chains kept. Records with the same CDR3 protein are collapsed into one entry carrying the most frequent genes and DNA. In all, the sample holds 200,000 to 300,000 distinct CDR3 sequences, and approximately 80% of those were seen once. 42% of the sample belongs to the ten largest clones. Source material: sorted CD4+, CD8+, or CD8+CD57+ T cells (not recorded which) from PBMCs. These receptors originate from a human donor with aplastic anemia.

The rearrangement uses TRBV5-6 and TRBJ2-7; 7 nucleotides agree with TRBD1. The CDR3 extends over 15 amino acids. In germline, CDR1 is SGHDT, CDR2 YYEEEE. V lost 3 bases and J lost 1; bases outside the gene matches: 7. The CDR3 DNA is TGTGCCAGCAGCTCGGAGAGGGGGCCGTCCTACGAGCAGTACTTC. Its translation: CASSSERGPSYEQYF.

In the case of this clonotype: The CDR3 does not end in the conserved phenylalanine or tryptophan, so this is likely a read error. V is TRBV7-2 and J is TRBJ2-6, with D perhaps TRBD1 or TRBD2 (5 bases each). The V gene's germline CDR1 is SGHTA and CDR2 FQGNSA. CDR3 size: 16 residues. The CDR3 DNA sequence: TGTGCCAGCAGCTTAGCGGGTAGTCCCGGGGCCAACGTTCTGACTCTC. The encoded protein is CASSLAGSPGANVLTL.

The count of this clonotype is one. The chain has TRBV7-9 and TRBJ2-7; 8 bases agree with TRBD1. The V segment lost 9 bases and the J segment 5 bases; nucleotides outside the gene matches: 9. There are 13 residues in the CDR3. Germline CDR1 reads SEHNR; CDR2 reads FQNEAQ (reference sequence). Here the CDR3 reads CASQGQGSNEQYF. The CDR3 DNA follows: TGTGCCAGTCAAGGACAGGGTTCGAACGAGCAGTACTTC.

As for this clonotype: Likely a read error: the CDR3 ends without its conserved phenylalanine or tryptophan. The limits of the CDR3 on the DNA are not certain, so only TCRdb's listed CDR3 is given. The chain joins TRBV7-8 to TRBJ2-3; TRBD1 is the table's D call, not checked against the DNA. The CDR3 length equals 13 residues, ends included. Germline-derived CDR1 and CDR2 are SGHVS and FQNEAQ. The CDR3 protein is CASGDRGTDTQSS.

Details on this clonotype: The junction differs from germline at one of its ends, possibly a read error. This chain links TRBV7-8 with TRBJ2-1; the match to TRBD2 covers 7 bases. CDR1 SGHVS and CDR2 FQNEAQ come from the germline V gene. CDR3 size: 15 residues. CDR3 nucleotide sequence: TGTGCCAGCAGCATAGCTAGCGGAGCCGATAATGAGCATTTCTTC. Translation: CASSIASGADNEHFF.

Comments on this clonotype: It is likely a read error, because the conserved phenylalanine at the end of the CDR3 is missing. The DNA is left out, because the CDR3 cannot be placed on it with certainty; the CDR3 is given as TCRdb lists it. The V call is TRBV2, the J call TRBJ2-7; TRBD1 was called by the table and not checked on the DNA. In germline, CDR1 is SNHLY, CDR2 FYNNEI. The CDR3 totals 15 residues, both ends included. CDR3 protein: CASSEAYSNQPQHFC.

The CDR3 sequence: CASSLGTGTQSDEQFF. Here the CDR3 DNA reads TGCGCCAGCAGCTTGGGGACAGGGACACAGAGCGATGAGCAGTTCTTC. This sequence joins TRBV5-1 and TRBJ2-1; 8 positions match TRBD1. The ends lost 0 bases at V and 8 bases at J; junction bases unmatched: 10. The CDR3 extends over 16 amino acids. CDR1 is SGHRS and CDR2 is YFSETQ in the germline V gene.

The chain joins TRBV9 to TRBJ2-2; D gene ambiguous. Trimming stripped 7 bases from V and 14 bases from J, with 27 bases between. The CDR3 consists of 15 residues. CDR1 is SGDLS and CDR2 is YYNGEE in the germline V gene. In DNA form, the CDR3 reads TGTGCCAGCGGCGCCTGTGGGAACATTAACTGGTACCTGTTTTTT. Amino acid sequence: CASGACGNINWYLFF.

This chain joins TRBV7-7 and TRBJ1-6; 9 bases align to TRBD1. Looked up from germline, CDR1 is SSHAT and CDR2 is FNYEAQ (reference sequence). The V gene end was trimmed by 5 bases and the J gene end by 9 bases; junction bases not matched to a gene: 8. The CDR3 is 15 amino acids. DNA of the CDR3: TGTGCCAGCAGCCGTCGGACAGGGGTTGTTTCACCCCTCCACTTT. As protein: CASSRRTGVVSPLHF.

This chain connects TRBV5-5 to TRBJ1-2; TRBD1 is a possible D gene (5 bases). V lost 2 bases, J lost 3 bases, and 14 bases lay in between. The CDR3 is 15 amino acids. Germline V gene lookup returns CDR1 SGHKS and CDR2 YYEKEE (reference sequence). The CDR3 region has the DNA TGTGCCAGCAGCTTAAAGGGGAAAGGGGACTATGGCTACACCTTC. It yields the protein CASSLKGKGDYGYTF.

The rearrangement joins TRBV9 to TRBJ2-6, with 10 bases aligning to TRBD2. The trim removed 0 bases at V and 10 bases at J, leaving 10 bases unmatched. The CDR3 is 17 amino acids. The V gene's germline CDR1 is SGDLS and CDR2 YYNGEE. The CDR3 sequence: CASSVGLAGRTDNVLTF. CDR3 in DNA: TGTGCCAGCAGCGTAGGACTAGCGGGCCGCACAGATAACGTCCTGACTTTC.

Regarding this clonotype: Likely a read error: the CDR3 ends without its conserved phenylalanine or tryptophan. No DNA is shown, since the ends of the CDR3 on it are uncertain; the CDR3 is the one TCRdb lists. This chain connects TRBV2 to TRBJ2-3; the D call in the table, TRBD1, was not verified against the DNA. From germline, CDR1 is SNHLY and CDR2 FYNNEI. The length of the CDR3 is 13 amino acids, counting both ends. This chain's CDR3 is CASSDPGQGAHSS.

V and J are TRBV2 and TRBJ2-3; a weak D match, TRBD2 (5 bases). The CDR3 loop spans 13 amino acids. Germline CDR1 and CDR2: SNHLY and FYNNEI. The V end was cut by 9 bases, the J end by 1 base, with 11 bases between. The CDR3 bases are TGTGCCAGTGAAGACGGGGGCACAGATACGCAGTATTTT. The encoded protein is CASEDGGTDTQYF. Filled out from reference TRBV2 and TRBJ2-3, the complete variable domain reads EPEVTQTPSHQVTQMGQEVILRCVPISNHLYFYWYRQILGQKVEFLVSFYNNEISEKSEIFDDQFSVERPDGSNFTLKIRSTKLEDSAMYFCASEDGGTDTQYFGPGTRLTVL.

With respect to this clonotype: A read error may produce the germline difference seen at one junction end. This chain joins TRBV7-9 and TRBJ1-6; D call uncertain. Germline CDR1 reads SEHNR; CDR2 reads FQNEAQ (reference sequence). This CDR3 comprises 14 residues. The CDR3 loop is CASSLVPGDLPFEF. Written as DNA, the CDR3 is TGTGCCAGCAGCTTAGTACCCGGGGATCTGCCTTTTGAATTT.

A word on this clonotype: No DNA is shown, since the ends of the CDR3 on it are uncertain; the CDR3 is the one TCRdb lists. The J gene is TRBJ1-2, the V gene TRBV2; the D call in the table, TRBD1, was not verified against the DNA. Germline CDR1 reads SNHLY; CDR2 reads FYNNEI. From its first to its last residue, the CDR3 has 16 amino acids. CDR3 residues: CASGAGGTDTQYFGPF.

This sequence joins TRBV7-8 and TRBJ1-2; maybe TRBD1 (5 bases). V shed 0 bases and J shed 13 bases, with 24 bases lying between them. The CDR3 runs 16 residues. The germline gives CDR1 SGHVS, CDR2 FQNEAQ. The CDR3 region has the DNA TGTGCCAGCAGCTTAGCGAGGGGTCCGGATACGCATTATTGCACCTTC. Translation: CASSLARGPDTHYCTF.